Sequencing of this TCR beta chain was carried out in a study of T cell responses to AZD1222 COVID-19 vaccine. Profiled with immunoSEQ multiplex PCR; TCRdb holds only in-frame clones, not every one. This repertoire includes 150,000 or so clones. The CDR3 spans 14 residues. The germline V and J ends were trimmed by 4 bases and 0 bases, with 10 bases remaining between them. CDR1 is MNHNY, CDR2 SVGAGI, per germline (reference sequence). The sequenced sample was peripheral blood. The V and J genes are TRBV6-6 and TRBJ2-7, with a possible D match to TRBD1 (6 bases). The receptor's source is an adult in good health. The CDR3 region has the DNA TGTGCCAGCAGTTTGGACAGCTCCTCCTACGAGCAGTACTTC. As protein: CASSLDSSSYEQYF.